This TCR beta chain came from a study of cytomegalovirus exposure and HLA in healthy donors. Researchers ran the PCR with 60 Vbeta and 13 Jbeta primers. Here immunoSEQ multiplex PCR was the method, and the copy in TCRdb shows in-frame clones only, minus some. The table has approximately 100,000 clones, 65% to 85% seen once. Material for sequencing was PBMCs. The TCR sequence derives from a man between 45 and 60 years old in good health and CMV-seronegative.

The CDR3 loop reads CATLGEGRGYQPQHF. The CDR3, as DNA: TGTGCCACCCTAGGGGAAGGTAGGGGATATCAGCCCCAGCATTTT. The J gene is TRBJ1-5, the V gene TRBV19; possible D gene TRBD1, 5 bases. Germline values: CDR1 LNHDA, CDR2 SQIVND (reference sequence). The CDR3 totals 15 residues. The V gene lost 10 bases and the J gene lost 5 bases, with 21 bases spanning the gap.